Listed here are 29 T cell receptor beta chains from one sample, sequenced in a study of regulatory T cells in long-lasting Graves disease. The TCR beta library used iRepertoire HTBI primers with Arm-PCR amplification of CDR3. TCRdb analysed the multiplex PCR reads with MiXCR anew, one entry per CDR3 protein. The data show some 500,000 distinct CDR3 sequences, with roughly 14% seen just once and 8.5% to 10% held by the top ten. The time point: newly diagnosed GD, antithyroid drugs for less than 3 months. Extracted PBMC RNA gave rise to the TCR library. This same sample was also taken into another study, of T cells in Graves' hyperthyroidism and ophthalmopathy.

The sequencing here drew on peripheral blood mononuclear cells (PBMCs), taken at new diagnosis, from a patient treated with antithyroid drugs. The receptor set was obtained from a young man with Graves disease.

Ten or more counts support this clonotype. The chain has TRBV10-3 and TRBJ2-7; possibly TRBD2 for D (6 bases). Trimming shortened V by 10 bases and J by 3 bases, and 13 bases separated the two germline ends. The CDR3 has 12 residues. Germline V lookup: CDR1 ENHRY, CDR2 SYGVKD. CDR3 DNA sequence: TGTGCCACCACCTCTAGCGTCTACGAGCAGTACTTC. Its translation is CATTSSVYEQYF.

Ten or more counts support this clonotype. The rearrangement links TRBV5-1 to TRBJ2-5; possibly TRBD2 for D (6 bases). The CDR3 sequence is 15 residues long. The V gene lost 0 bases and the J gene lost 0 bases, with 9 bases spanning the gap. Germline V gene sequence: CDR1 SGHRS, CDR2 YFSETQ. CDR3: CASSLGDWNQETQYF. DNA of the CDR3: TGCGCCAGCAGCTTGGGGGACTGGAACCAAGAGACCCAGTACTTC.

This clonotype was seen many times. This chain connects TRBV7-9 to TRBJ1-4; no definite D call. V was cut by 5 bases and J by 8 bases, with 18 bases left in between. The CDR3 covers 15 residues. CDR1 and CDR2 from the germline V gene are SEHNR and FQNEAQ (reference sequence). The CDR3 DNA reads TGTGCCAGCAGCGCAACCAGGACGGGGAGAGAAAAACTGTTTTTT. Translated: CASSATRTGREKLFF.

The chain couples TRBV20-1 to TRBJ2-2, with 9 bases fitting TRBD1. Germline V gives CDR1 DFQATT, CDR2 SNEGSKA (reference sequence). The V segment lost 3 bases and the J segment 8 bases; nucleotides outside the gene matches: 7. The CDR3 is 14 amino acids. CDR3 protein: CSASPSTGGGELFF. The CDR3 DNA reads TGCAGTGCTAGTCCTTCGACAGGGGGAGGGGAGCTGTTTTTT.

The chain couples TRBV7-3 to TRBJ2-1; 12 nucleotides line up with TRBD2. The CDR3 contains 15 residues. Germline values: CDR1 SGHTA, CDR2 FQGTGA. Losses at the gene ends were 3 bases for V and 11 bases for J; bases not matched to a gene: 8. CDR3 in DNA: TGTGCCAGCAGCTTTACCGGGACTAGCGGGTTTAAGCAGTTCTTC. This encodes CASSFTGTSGFKQFF. The full variable domain, with the rest looked up from reference TRBV7-3 and TRBJ2-1, is GAGVSQTPSNKVTEKGKYVELRCDPISGHTALYWYRQSLGQGPEFLIYFQGTGAADDSGLPNDRFFAVRPEGSVSTLKIQRTERGDSAVYLCASSFTGTSGFKQFFGPGTRLTVL.

Many counts were recorded for this clonotype. The chain employs TRBV20-1 and TRBJ2-7; TRBD1 aligns across 9 bases. The CDR3 runs to 14 residues. Germline CDR1 DFQATT, CDR2 SNEGSKA (reference sequence). V shed 6 bases, J shed 6 bases, and the junction held 12 bases outside the gene matches. CDR3 nucleotide sequence: TGCAGTGCCAAGGAGGGACAGGGCGGCCCCGAGCAGTACTTC. This gives the protein CSAKEGQGGPEQYF.

This clonotype was observed many times. V and J are TRBV10-3 and TRBJ1-6, with TRBD1 matching 9 bases. This CDR3 region has 14 residues. The trim removed 0 bases at V and 9 bases at J, leaving 0 bases unmatched. Germline V gene sequence: CDR1 ENHRY, CDR2 SYGVKD. The CDR3: CAISESDRGSPLHF. The CDR3 DNA reads TGTGCCATCAGTGAGTCGGACAGGGGTTCACCCCTCCACTTT.

This clonotype was found a few times. The rearrangement uses TRBV3-1 and TRBJ2-1; D remains ambiguous. Trimming removed 0 bases at V and 0 bases at J, with 21 bases between. The CDR3 covers 20 residues. Per the germline V gene, CDR1 is LGHDT and CDR2 is YNNKEL (reference sequence). CDR3 sequence (DNA): TGTGCCAGCAGCCAAGATAACTTGGTACAATTCTCGAGCTCCTACAATGAGCAGTTCTTC. This sequence encodes CASSQDNLVQFSSSYNEQFF.

This clonotype was picked up a small number of times. This chain joins TRBV5-6 and TRBJ2-7; tentatively, D is TRBD2 (6 bases). Trimming cost V 6 bases and J 2 bases, with 12 bases left between them. CDR1 is SGHDT and CDR2 is YYEEEE in the germline V gene. The CDR3 runs 13 residues. Here the CDR3 reads CASMLAPAYEQYF. In DNA, the CDR3 is TGTGCCAGCATGCTAGCGCCCGCCTACGAGCAGTACTTC. The whole variable domain, remainder taken from reference TRBV5-6 and TRBJ2-7, is DAGVTQSPTHLIKTRGQQVTLRCSPKSGHDTVSWYQQALGQGPQFIFQYYEEEERQRGNFPDRFSGHQFPNYSSELNVNALLLGDSALYLCASMLAPAYEQYFGPGTRLTVT.

The table lists this clonotype with many counts. The chain couples TRBV7-3 to TRBJ1-6; 12 bases agree with TRBD1. The CDR3 runs to 15 residues. With V trimmed by 5 bases and J by 8 bases, 4 bases remained unmatched. CDR1 and CDR2 from the germline V gene are SGHTA and FQGTGA. CDR3 nucleotide sequence: TGTGCCAGCAGCGAGGGGACAGGGGGCTATTCACCCCTCCACTTT. It codes for CASSEGTGGYSPLHF.

V is TRBV4-1 and J is TRBJ1-4; D not certain. Germline CDR1 reads MGHRA; CDR2 reads YSYEKL. The CDR3 is 13 residues long. Trimming removed 5 bases from V and 8 bases from J, with 12 bases in between. DNA for the CDR3: TGCGCCAGCAGCTCCCCCGGGAGGGAAAAACTGTTTTTT. Translation gives CASSSPGREKLFF.

This clonotype was observed many times. The chain combines TRBV5-5 with TRBJ2-7; D is undetermined. This CDR3 is 12 amino acids long. Trimming removed 7 bases from V and 4 bases from J, with 12 bases in between. Germline loops: CDR1 SGHKS, CDR2 YYEKEE (reference sequence). The CDR3 sequence: CASVADTYEQYF. The CDR3 coding sequence is TGTGCCAGCGTCGCAGATACATACGAGCAGTACTTC.

The genes are TRBV20-1 and TRBJ2-3; weak D call: TRBD1 (6 bases). The end of the DNA is better explained by TRBJ1-1, so the J call may be wrong. The V gene's germline CDR1 is DFQATT and CDR2 SNEGSKA (reference sequence). The CDR3 consists of 13 residues. Here the CDR3 reads CSARSDSDLEAFF. CDR3 in DNA: TGCAGTGCTAGATCGGACAGCGACCTTGAAGCTTTCTTT.

This clonotype was observed at least ten times. The CDR3 DNA reads TGTGCCAGTAGTATACGAGCGGGAGTTTACGCCGGGGAGCTGTTTTTT. Its translation is CASSIRAGVYAGELFF. The genes are TRBV19 and TRBJ2-2; TRBD2 matches 8 bases. The CDR3 runs to 16 residues. Germline V gene sequence: CDR1 LNHDA, CDR2 SQIVND (reference sequence). V gave up 2 bases and J gave up 6 bases; unmatched junction bases: 8.

This clonotype was observed at least ten times. The chain links TRBV12-3 or TRBV12-4 to TRBJ1-2; D ambiguous. The CDR3 extends over 15 amino acids. Trimming took 3 bases from V and 5 from J, leaving 16 bases between them. The chain's CDR3 is CASSFSSGERYGYTF. The CDR3 bases are TGTGCCAGCAGTTTCTCTTCCGGGGAACGATATGGCTACACCTTC.

This clonotype occurred once. The V gene is TRBV19, the J gene TRBJ2-7; 9 nucleotides line up with TRBD2. The germline V gene has CDR1 LNHDA and CDR2 SQIVND (reference sequence). The CDR3 is 16 amino acids. V shed 3 bases, J shed 4 bases, and the junction held 10 bases outside the gene matches. CDR3: CASSMSNSGSYYEQYF. The CDR3 nucleotides read TGTGCCAGTAGTATGTCCAATAGCGGGAGTTATTACGAGCAGTACTTC.

The sample holds many counts of this clonotype. The chain recombines TRBV7-2 with TRBJ2-1; possibly TRBD2 for D (6 bases). Near its end, the DNA agrees better with TRBJ2-5, so the J call may be wrong. Germline loops: CDR1 SGHTA, CDR2 FQGNSA. The CDR3 is 15 residues long. CDR3 bases: TGTGCCAGCAGCCTCCCGACCTTAAGGAGGGGGACCCAGTACTTC. Translation gives CASSLPTLRRGTQYF.

This chain uses TRBV30 with TRBJ1-6; D is ambiguous. Germline CDR1 and CDR2: GTSNPN and SVGIG (reference sequence). This CDR3 contains 12 residues. V was shortened by 2 bases and J by 9 bases, with 8 bases between the two germline ends. Here the CDR3 DNA reads TGTGCCTGGAGTCGGACGGTTTCACCCCTCCACTTT. It translates to CAWSRTVSPLHF. The variable domain in full, with the rest retrieved from reference TRBV30 and TRBJ1-6, is SQTIHQWPATLVQPVGSPLSLECTVEGTSNPNLYWYRQAAGRGLQLLFYSVGIGQISSEVPQNLSASRPQDRQFILSSKKLLLSDSGFYLCAWSRTVSPLHFGNGTRLTVT.

V usage is TRBV4-1 and J usage is TRBJ2-1, with D possibly called TRBD1 or TRBD2 (5 bases each). Germline CDR1 reads MGHRA; CDR2 reads YSYEKL. The germline V and J ends were trimmed by 10 bases and 5 bases, with 18 bases remaining between them. There are 14 residues in the CDR3. Here the CDR3 reads CATRYPGRNNEQFF. CDR3 bases: TGCGCCACCAGATATCCGGGACGTAACAATGAGCAGTTCTTC.

This clonotype occurred a few times. The chain joins TRBV20-1 to TRBJ1-2; 7 bases are a match to TRBD1. The CDR3 covers 16 residues. The V and J ends lost 6 bases and 7 bases, in that order; junction bases with no gene match: 20. CDR1 DFQATT and CDR2 SNEGSKA come from the germline V gene (reference sequence). The DNA for the CDR3 is TGCAGTGCCATGCAACTCCATAGGGGCCAGGGGGGTGGCTACACCTTC. This sequence encodes CSAMQLHRGQGGGYTF.

This clonotype was recorded at least ten times. The V gene is TRBV6-5, the J gene TRBJ1-1, with D unresolved. The CDR3 loop spans 15 amino acids. Germline V gene lookup returns CDR1 MNHEY and CDR2 SVGAGI. V gave up 0 bases and J gave up 1 base, with 9 bases separating them. The CDR3 DNA sequence: TGTGCCAGCAGTTACTCGAAGTATCCGAACACTGAAGCTTTCTTT. This translates into CASSYSKYPNTEAFF.

This clonotype was recorded at least ten times. The V call is TRBV2, the J call TRBJ1-1; TRBD1 is a possible D gene (5 bases). The V gene's germline CDR1 is SNHLY and CDR2 FYNNEI. Trimming shortened V by 8 bases and J by 2 bases, and 15 bases separated the two germline ends. This CDR3 has 14 residues. In DNA form, the CDR3 reads TGTGCCAGCCTACGGAGAGGGGTCAACACTGAAGCTTTCTTT. Translating it yields CASLRRGVNTEAFF.

This clonotype showed up just a few times. Just one base apart from a much larger clone, this may be a read error. V is TRBV7-2 and J is TRBJ1-3; D is perhaps TRBD1 (6 bases). Looked up from germline, CDR1 is SGHTA and CDR2 is FQGNSA. The CDR3 spans 14 residues. This chain's CDR3 is CAGSLARQDGTIYF. The CDR3 nucleotides read TGTGCCGGCAGCTTAGCACGACAGGACGGTACCATATATTTT.

The chain combines TRBV12-3 or TRBV12-4 with TRBJ1-5; 8 bases align to TRBD1. CDR3 size: 15 residues. V was clipped by 3 bases and J by 7 bases; unmatched bases: 8. Written as DNA, the CDR3 is TGTGCCAGCAGTTTCAGGACAGGGTATCAACAGCCCCAGCATTTT. Protein product: CASSFRTGYQQPQHF.

This clonotype was seen many times. This chain uses TRBV20-1 with TRBJ2-1; 14 bases align to TRBD2. Looked up from germline, CDR1 is DFQATT and CDR2 is SNEGSKA (reference sequence). Losses at the gene ends were 6 bases for V and 9 bases for J; bases not matched to a gene: 13. The length of the CDR3 is 16 residues. CDR3 sequence reads: CSAETSGRGTRGEQFF. The CDR3 coding sequence is TGCAGTGCGGAGACTAGCGGGAGGGGAACAAGGGGTGAGCAGTTCTTC.

This clonotype was recorded many times. The rearrangement links TRBV19 to TRBJ2-2; the D is unclear. The CDR3 sequence is 13 residues long. From germline, CDR1 is LNHDA and CDR2 SQIVND (reference sequence). Trimming stripped 7 bases from V and 2 bases from J, with 8 bases between. Here the CDR3 DNA reads TGTGCCAGTACACCCATAAACACCGGGGAGCTGTTTTTT. As protein: CASTPINTGELFF.

This clonotype was detected ten times or more. This rearrangement joins TRBV30 to TRBJ1-5; TRBD1 might be the D (6 bases). Trimming took off 4 bases at V and 3 bases at J, with 10 bases between the two ends. CDR3 length: 13 residues. The germline gives CDR1 GTSNPN, CDR2 SVGIG (reference sequence). CDR3 coding DNA: TGTGCCTGGAACGGACAGTTCAATCAGCCCCAGCATTTT. Translated: CAWNGQFNQPQHF. The entire variable domain, with the rest obtained from reference TRBV30 and TRBJ1-5, is as follows: SQTIHQWPATLVQPVGSPLSLECTVEGTSNPNLYWYRQAAGRGLQLLFYSVGIGQISSEVPQNLSASRPQDRQFILSSKKLLLSDSGFYLCAWNGQFNQPQHFGDGTRLSIL.

As concerns this clonotype: This may stem from a read error, because a much larger clone lies one nucleotide away. J is TRBJ2-2 and V is TRBV12-3 or TRBV12-4; D unclear. This CDR3 comprises 14 residues. The CDR3 region is CASTNSLNTWELFF. CDR3 nucleotides: TGTGCCAGCACAAACTCGCTGAACACCTGGGAGCTGTTTTTT.

This clonotype occurred a few times. V usage is TRBV9 and J usage is TRBJ1-1; no firm D call. CDR1 SGDLS and CDR2 YYNGEE come from the germline V gene. V shed 0 bases and J shed 0 bases, with 6 bases lying between them. The CDR3 loop spans 14 amino acids. DNA for the CDR3: TGTGCCAGCAGCGTAGATCCCATGAACACTGAAGCTTTCTTT. Translated, it gives CASSVDPMNTEAFF. Together with reference TRBV9 and TRBJ1-1, the CDR3 gives the full variable domain: DSGVTQTPKHLITATGQRVTLRCSPRSGDLSVYWYQQSLDQGLQFLIQYYNGEERAKGNILERFSAQQFPDLHSELNLSSLELGDSALYFCASSVDPMNTEAFFGQGTRLTVV.